The 10 T cell receptor beta chains below were found in one sample sequenced in a study of T cell changes during pregnancy in multiple sclerosis. Only in-frame clones appear in the TCRdb table, and some are missing; sequencing was by immunoSEQ multiplex PCR. The sample carries tens of thousands of clones, approximately 92% recorded once. The sequenced sample was CD8+ T cells from peripheral blood mononuclear cells, obtained after pregnancy. The source is a female donor with multiple sclerosis, enrolled in a pregnancy study.

V gene TRBV11-2 combines with J gene TRBJ2-2, with 10 bases that match TRBD1. CDR1 and CDR2 from the germline V gene are SGHAT and FQNNGV. The CDR3 totals 16 residues. The V segment lost 1 base and the J segment 3 bases; nucleotides outside the gene matches: 2. CDR3 loop: CASSLADRGHTGELFF. The CDR3 DNA sequence: TGTGCCAGCAGCTTAGCCGACAGGGGGCACACCGGGGAGCTGTTTTTT.

The genes are TRBV7-9 and TRBJ2-7; 11 bases line up with TRBD2. Germline V gives CDR1 SEHNR, CDR2 FQNEAQ (reference sequence). V lost 0 bases to trimming and J lost 2 bases; unmatched junction nucleotides: 0. The CDR3 is 15 residues long. This CDR3 is CASSLASGRAYEQYF. In nucleotides, the CDR3 is TGTGCCAGCAGCTTAGCTAGCGGGAGGGCCTACGAGCAGTACTTC.

This clone appeared a few times. The rearrangement uses TRBV11-3 and TRBJ1-1; no clear D gene. Trimming pared 1 base from V and 5 bases from J, leaving 14 bases between. The CDR3 runs to 15 residues. The V gene's germline CDR1 is SGHNT and CDR2 YENEEA. This CDR3 reads CASSLGGSGSTEAFF. The CDR3 coding sequence is TGTGCCAGCAGCTTAGGTGGGTCCGGGAGTACTGAAGCTTTCTTT.

The genes are TRBV5-6 and TRBJ1-2, with D uncertain. V lost 2 bases, J lost 2 bases, and 7 bases lay in between. CDR3 size: 13 residues. Germline V gene sequence: CDR1 SGHDT, CDR2 YYEEEE. CDR3 loop: CASSLASNYGYTF. The DNA for the CDR3 is TGTGCCAGCAGCTTAGCTTCCAACTATGGCTACACCTTC.

This clone was found a few times. The chain employs TRBV18 and TRBJ2-1; a weak D match, TRBD1 (5 bases). Germline lookup yields CDR1 KGHSH and CDR2 LQKENI. Trimming pared 4 bases from V and 0 bases from J, leaving 7 bases between. The CDR3 extends over 14 amino acids. CDR3 in amino acids: CASSLTGSYNEQFF. As DNA, the CDR3 is TGTGCCAGCTCACTTACAGGCTCCTACAATGAGCAGTTCTTC.

This chain uses TRBV2 with TRBJ2-7; a possible D gene is TRBD1 (5 bases). The CDR3 runs 13 residues. Germline lookup yields CDR1 SNHLY and CDR2 FYNNEI. The germline V and J ends were trimmed by 8 bases and 7 bases, with 18 bases remaining between them. CDR3 DNA sequence: TGTGCCAGCGACAGATCCACTTCCTGGGAGCAGTACTTC. Amino acid sequence: CASDRSTSWEQYF.

The J gene is TRBJ2-7, the V gene TRBV27; no clear D. CDR1 MNHEY and CDR2 SMNVEV come from the germline V gene (reference sequence). The CDR3 contains 13 residues. Trimming took 5 bases from V and 3 from J, leaving 11 bases between them. CDR3 loop: CASSQRPSYEQYF. For the CDR3, the DNA is TGTGCCAGCAGTCAGCGCCCAAGCTACGAGCAGTACTTC.

This clone was found a few times. The V call is TRBV2, the J call TRBJ1-3; D not certain. Germline V gene lookup returns CDR1 SNHLY and CDR2 FYNNEI. CDR3 size: 13 residues. Trimming removed 4 bases from V and 7 bases from J, with 11 bases in between. The CDR3 DNA reads as TGTGCCAGCAGTGCGGCACTAGGGAACACCATATATTTT. It translates to CASSAALGNTIYF.

There are a few counts of this clone. V gene TRBV29-1 combines with J gene TRBJ2-7, with TRBD2 identical over 8 bases. This CDR3 has 12 residues. Germline values: CDR1 SQVTM, CDR2 ANQGSEA. Trimming took 7 bases from V and 3 from J; bases not matched to a gene: 5. DNA for the CDR3: TGCAGCGGGGAGACTAGCGACTACGAGCAGTACTTC. Residues: CSGETSDYEQYF.

This rearrangement joins TRBV5-4 to TRBJ1-2, with a possible D match to TRBD1 (6 bases). V was shortened by 4 bases and J by 5 bases, with 12 bases between the two germline ends. The CDR3 sequence is 13 residues long. CDR1 and CDR2 (germline): SGHNT, YYREEE (reference sequence). The CDR3 DNA reads TGTGCCAGCAGCCCCGGGACATCTTATGGCTACACCTTC. As protein: CASSPGTSYGYTF.